This T cell receptor beta chain was recovered during a study of regulatory T cells in long-lasting Graves disease. iRepertoire HTBI primers and Arm-PCR of CDR3 regions built TCR beta libraries. TCRdb analysed the multiplex PCR reads with MiXCR anew, one entry per CDR3 protein. In the table there are just over 600,000 distinct CDR3 sequences, 16% of which are singletons. Germline values: CDR1 MNHNS, CDR2 SASEGT. The CDR3 length is 15 residues. V lost 7 bases and J lost 1, with 15 bases in between. Noted time point: newly diagnosed GD, antithyroid drugs for less than 3 months. From PBMCs, RNA was extracted and then used to make the TCR library. This sample also belongs to another study, concerning T cells in Graves' hyperthyroidism and ophthalmopathy. This second report adds: Patients having uncontrolled infection, another autoimmune disease, pregnancy or lactation were not included. Diagnostic assessment was based on clinical symptoms, serum thyroxine and TRAb, thyroid ultrasound and orbital computed tomography. HTBI primers were used for first-round RT-PCR of the TCR CDR3.

Sequencing was performed on peripheral blood mononuclear cells (PBMCs), taken at new diagnosis, from a patient treated with antithyroid drugs. The chain carries TRBV6-1 and TRBJ2-3; D is unresolved. The sequence was obtained from a woman younger than 45 with Graves disease. CDR3 bases: TGTGCCAGCACCGCCCTGGGTGGTGGCACAGATACGCAGTATTTT. Translating gives CASTALGGGTDTQYF.